This entry describes one T cell receptor beta chain. The sample comes from a study of blood T cell repertoires in COVID-19. On the study more broadly: The United States, Italy and Spain were the sources of the acute and convalescent COVID-19 samples. PBMCs, B-cell-depleted T cells, or T cells provided the cDNA or gDNA that made up the material.

CDR3 length equals 17 residues. Germline lookup yields CDR1 LGHDT and CDR2 YNNKEL (reference sequence). The V gene lost 1 base and the J gene lost 3 bases, with 18 bases spanning the gap. Per the original methods: It was from reference gene primer amplification that nucleated cell counts were estimated. Sequencing was performed with immunoSEQ multiplex PCR; in TCRdb, only in-frame clones are kept and a portion is missing. V, J and clone size are those of that table, while D and trimming were read from the DNA. This table holds a few hundred thousand clones, about 90% found once. Seattle patients were enrolled during active infection and followed longitudinally.

The chain has TRBV3-1 (or the pseudogene TRBV3-2) and TRBJ1-2; D remains unclear. The clonotype was recovered from a young woman with COVID-19, enrolled during active disease. Sequenced: peripheral blood. CDR3 coding DNA: TGTGCCAGCAGCCAAGCCCTCCGTCCTCTTCCGGACTATGGCTACACCTTC. Its translation is CASSQALRPLPDYGYTF.